These T cell receptor beta chains were read from a single sample in a study of CD8 T cells in ankylosing spondylitis. TCRdb recomputed calls from the 5' RACE reads with MiXCR, one row per CDR3 protein. This table has around 770,000 distinct CDR3 sequences, about 11% appearing once. The sequencing sample was made of blood, either unsorted or a sorted T cell fraction (not recorded which). Source of these receptors: a male donor with ankylosing spondylitis. Each CDR3 is given without its conserved first and last residue. A row's size may be missing; if present it is once, few, many or a size class.

ASSYSGLNLGGRDGNQPQH TRBV6-2/TRBV6-3 NA TRBJ1-5 19
ASSKVGGDRSSYNEQF TRBV21-1 NA TRBJ2-1 16
ASSSRTAFYEQY TRBV28 NA TRBJ2-7 12
ASSRWGGHEKLF TRBV12-3/TRBV12-4 few TRBJ1-4 12
ASARGLYEKLF TRBV7-6 NA TRBJ1-4 11
ASRRRADSDTIY TRBV7-3 NA TRBJ1-3 12
ASSLVRNSYEQY TRBV7-6 NA TRBJ2-7 12
ASSQEGRDPADTQY TRBV4-3 few TRBJ2-3 14
ASSVFAGPQETQY TRBV6-1 NA TRBJ2-5 13
AFRTWPQPQH TRBV30 few TRBJ1-5 10
ASSQVSQAPIQY TRBV4-3 NA TRBJ2-4 12
ASSYAGPMYQETQY TRBV6-5 NA TRBJ2-5 14
ASGPGLDTDTQY TRBV13 NA TRBJ2-3 12
SASWTMNTEAF TRBV20-1 NA TRBJ1-1 11
ASSSGGEQY TRBV11-3 many TRBJ2-7 9
ASSYSISRADTEAF TRBV6-5 few TRBJ1-1 14
SARPGYEQY TRBV20-1 NA TRBJ2-7 9
ASSVVAGMGNEQF TRBV9 NA TRBJ2-1 13
ASSLLLAGGVEQF TRBV11-1 NA TRBJ2-1 13
ASSLGGDLKETQY TRBV12-3/TRBV12-4 few TRBJ2-5 13
ATSRDLGFGYT TRBV15 many TRBJ1-2 11
ASSLVPAGTDTQY TRBV7-2 few TRBJ2-3 13
ASSLQTSEPQF TRBV11-2 few TRBJ2-1 11
ASSSGARYNEQF TRBV28 NA TRBJ2-1 12
ASSLVGLGYEQY TRBV12-3/TRBV12-4 many TRBJ2-7 12
ASSLGVAGEPSTDTQY TRBV5-1 many TRBJ2-3 16
ASSRSGMNSYEQY TRBV27 few TRBJ2-7 13
ASSSSRAPYEQY TRBV7-3 NA TRBJ2-7 12
SARDTRTGDSPLH TRBV20-1 NA TRBJ1-6 13
ASSLRLAGGNEQF TRBV5-1 many TRBJ2-1 13
AISERTPGQGLTGELF TRBV10-3 few TRBJ2-2 16
ASSLVLSWYNEQF TRBV7-8 many TRBJ2-1 13
SASFEAGVGNEQF TRBV29-1 many TRBJ2-1 13
SARDNFSPLH TRBV20-1 NA TRBJ1-6 10
ASSLSRHYTDTQY TRBV27 many TRBJ2-3 13
SVVGRLAKNIQY TRBV29-1 many TRBJ2-4 12
ASTQRGGTQETQY TRBV7-9 NA TRBJ2-5 13
ASSDWSTYNEQF TRBV19 NA TRBJ2-1 12
SAVRRSGPEAF TRBV20-1 few TRBJ1-1 11
ASSRAGSGGGEQF TRBV4-3 few TRBJ2-1 13
ASSPLSGGLQETQY TRBV4-2 few TRBJ2-5 14
ASSIIAGGHGNEQF TRBV5-1 NA TRBJ2-1 14
ASSWPGTGELF TRBV9 NA TRBJ2-2 11
ASRRSTRGETQY TRBV4-3 NA TRBJ2-5 12
ATSDLFASGANTGELF TRBV24-1 few TRBJ2-2 16
SANPRGLNTEAF TRBV20-1 few TRBJ1-1 12
ASSLGRGARISEAF TRBV7-2 NA TRBJ1-1 14
ATSRGGGYPPLNEQF TRBV15 NA TRBJ2-1 15
ASSRDTGANVLT TRBV6-4 many TRBJ2-6 12
ASSQDPTGGSYEQY TRBV4-2 NA TRBJ2-7 14
SASDKRTFLYEQY TRBV20-1 few TRBJ2-7 13
ASSQSSLGNYEQY TRBV4-3 NA TRBJ2-7 13